These 8 T cell receptor beta chains came from one sample sequenced in a study of T cell repertoires in cytomegalovirus infection (dated by TCRdb to about 2019). According to the study, the label for this sample's treatment or condition signals: in vitro stimulation with specific CMV peptide epitopes to enrich CMV-specific T cells. No antigens are known for them. Sequencing relied on an Illumina HiSeq 1500. The raw public data were reprocessed by TCRdb itself: fastp quality trimming at Q25, MiXCR clonotype calling, in-frame beta chains only. Rows with one shared CDR3 protein collapse into an entry with the most common genes and DNA. The sample has some 500,000 distinct CDR3 sequences on record, over 35% of them singletons. 48% of the sample rests with the top ten. The material was cultured PBMCs, obtained from culture after CMV antigen stimulation. All receptors derive from a human donor in good health (CMV status not recorded). Some clones in this sample may be carry-over from other donors' samples.

DNA of the CDR3: TGTGCCAGCAGCCGAAGGGCAGGAAACACTGAAGCTTTCTTT. Translated, it gives CASSRRAGNTEAFF. The rearrangement uses TRBV7-2 and TRBJ1-1; D is unclear. The CDR3 totals 14 residues. CDR1 SGHTA and CDR2 FQGNSA come from the germline V gene. Trimming took 5 bases from V and 2 from J, leaving 12 bases between them.

J is TRBJ2-1 and V is TRBV7-8; TRBD2 matches 8 bases. Per the germline V gene, CDR1 is SGHVS and CDR2 is FQNEAQ. V shed 7 bases, J shed 13 bases, and the junction held 18 bases outside the gene matches. The CDR3 length is 15 residues. The CDR3 nucleotides are TGTGCCAGCAAGCTTAGACCGGGGGGGCCACCCCGCCAGTTCTTC. Its translation is CASKLRPGGPPRQFF.

In this sample, this clonotype turned up a few times. The chain is built from TRBV18 and TRBJ1-4; D might be TRBD1 (6 bases). Germline V gene lookup returns CDR1 KGHSH and CDR2 LQKENI. The V end was cut by 2 bases, the J end by 5 bases, with 15 bases between. This CDR3 comprises 16 residues. The CDR3 reads CASSPVQGPKNEKLFF. Here the CDR3 DNA reads TGTGCCAGCTCACCAGTACAGGGTCCCAAGAATGAAAAACTGTTTTTT. Full variable domain (outside the CDR3, taken from reference TRBV18 and TRBJ1-4): NAGVMQNPRHLVRRRGQEARLRCSPMKGHSHVYWYRQLPEEGLKFMVYLQKENIIDESGMPKERFSAEFPKEGPSILRIQQVVRGDSAAYFCASSPVQGPKNEKLFFGSGTQLSVL.

The chain uses TRBV11-3 and TRBJ1-6, with 8 nucleotides matching TRBD1. The junction had 4 bases not matched to a gene; V was cut back by 5 bases and J by 7 bases. The CDR3 loop spans 14 amino acids. The germline V gene has CDR1 SGHNT and CDR2 YENEEA. The CDR3 loop reads CASSMGQANSPLHF. The CDR3 DNA follows: TGTGCCAGCAGCATGGGACAGGCCAATTCACCCCTCCACTTT.

This clonotype has only a few counts. The chain joins TRBV25-1 to TRBJ2-7, with a tentative D call TRBD2 (6 bases). Germline V gives CDR1 MGHDK, CDR2 SYGVNS. V shed 3 bases and J shed 9 bases, with 24 bases lying between them. The CDR3 spans 16 residues. CDR3 amino acids: CASSDQTRDSVSMQYF. In DNA, the CDR3 is TGTGCCAGCAGTGACCAGACCCGGGACTCCGTCTCGATGCAGTACTTC.

The V call is TRBV6-1, the J call TRBJ2-3; tentative D call: TRBD1 (6 bases). CDR3 length: 13 amino acids. V gave up 8 bases and J gave up 5 bases, with 14 bases separating them. Germline V gene sequence: CDR1 MNHNS, CDR2 SASEGT. The CDR3 DNA follows: TGTGCCAGCGTATGGGGGCTGCGAGATACGCAGTATTTT. It yields the protein CASVWGLRDTQYF.

The rearrangement uses TRBV2 and TRBJ1-3, with 9 positions matching TRBD1. CDR3 length: 14 residues. The germline CDR1 and CDR2 sequences are SNHLY and FYNNEI. The trim removed 6 bases at V and 4 bases at J, leaving 4 bases unmatched. The CDR3 nucleotides are TGTGCCAGCAGACGGACAGGGGACGGAAACACCATATATTTT. It codes for CASRRTGDGNTIYF.

The chain links TRBV29-1 to TRBJ2-3; tentatively, D is TRBD1 (6 bases). The CDR3 has 12 residues. Germline CDR1 SQVTM, CDR2 ANQGSEA. The CDR3 region has the DNA TGCATCACCGGGACACTCACAGATACGCAGTATTTT. It encodes CITGTLTDTQYF.